This T cell receptor (beta chain) was captured in a study of blood T cell repertoires in COVID-19. This CDR3 has 14 residues. V dropped 3 bases and J dropped 2 bases, with 11 bases sitting between them. Germline values: CDR1 SGHNT, CDR2 YYREEE (reference sequence). Only in-frame clones appear in the TCRdb table, and some are missing; sequencing was by immunoSEQ multiplex PCR. The sample contains 250,000 or so clones, 89% of which appear only once. Sequences were obtained from peripheral blood. The gene calls are TRBV5-4 and TRBJ1-2; TRBD1 is a possible D gene (6 bases). The TCR was taken from a woman in her thirties or forties who had recovered from COVID-19. For the CDR3, the DNA is TGTGCCAGCAGCTACCGGACAGCGAACTATGGCTACACCTTC. Protein: CASSYRTANYGYTF. Using reference TRBV5-4 and TRBJ1-2 for the parts outside the CDR3, the full variable domain is ETGVTQSPTHLIKTRGQQVTLRCSSQSGHNTVSWYQQALGQGPQFIFQYYREEENGRGNFPPRFSGLQFPNYSSELNVNALELDDSALYLCASSYRTANYGYTFGSGTRLTVV.